Each of the 20 T cell receptor beta chains below was sequenced from the same sample in a study of blood T cells in healthy people across ages. Next came a second PCR, run for about 7 to 12 cycles, which used a sample-barcoded 5' primer along with a J-beta primer mix. TCRdb used MiXCR to reprocess the 5' RACE reads, holding one entry per CDR3 protein. The sample includes hundreds of thousands of distinct CDR3 sequences, approximately 53% of them seen just once. Input material: blood. These TCRs come from a man in his forties or fifties in good health.

J is TRBJ2-7 and V is TRBV25-1, with 10 positions matching TRBD1. The CDR3 has 16 amino acids. Trimming removed 6 bases from V and 4 bases from J; junction bases left unmatched: 12. Germline assignment: CDR1 MGHDK and CDR2 SYGVNS. The CDR3 region has the DNA TGTGCCAGCAGGGAGATACCGGGACAGGGGCCGTACGAGCAGTACTTC. Its translation is CASREIPGQGPYEQYF.

The sample holds a few counts of this clonotype. The V and J genes are TRBV4-3 and TRBJ2-7, with D unresolved. V lost 4 bases, J lost 2 bases, and 12 bases lay in between. Germline assignment: CDR1 LGHNA and CDR2 YSLEER. The CDR3 totals 14 residues. In DNA, the CDR3 is TGCGCCAGCAGCCCTTTTGGCCGAGCCTACGAGCAGTACTTC. Translating it yields CASSPFGRAYEQYF.

This chain links TRBV12-3 or TRBV12-4 with TRBJ2-1, with 12 bases that match TRBD2. The last part of the DNA fits TRBJ2-7 better; the J call may be wrong. The CDR3 length is 16 residues. CDR3 DNA sequence: TGTGCCAGCAGTCCACGACTAGCGGGAGCGGACAATGAGCAGTACTTC. It encodes CASSPRLAGADNEQYF.

V is TRBV7-2 and J is TRBJ2-2; no clear D gene. The CDR3 spans 14 residues. Germline V gene sequence: CDR1 SGHTA, CDR2 FQGNSA. Between the trimmed V and J ends, which lost 6 bases and 2 bases, there was a span of 10 bases. CDR3 sequence: CASSHNINTGELFF. The CDR3, as DNA: TGTGCCAGCAGTCATAACATCAACACCGGGGAGCTGTTTTTT.

The J gene is TRBJ1-2, the V gene TRBV12-3 or TRBV12-4; 7 bases are a match to TRBD1. V shed 3 bases and J 4 bases; nucleotides not matched to a gene: 5. The CDR3 totals 14 residues. The DNA for the CDR3 is TGTGCCAGCAGTTTCGATGGGACAGCCTATGGCTACACCTTC. Residues: CASSFDGTAYGYTF.

V and J are TRBV29-1 and TRBJ1-2, with D maybe TRBD1 (6 bases). Germline CDR1 is SQVTM and CDR2 is ANQGSEA. The germline V and J ends were trimmed by 4 bases and 6 bases, with 21 bases remaining between them. The CDR3 has 15 amino acids. The CDR3 nucleotides are TGCAGCGTTGCCGGAGAACAGGGTTTGGGGGATGGCTACACCTTC. Its translation is CSVAGEQGLGDGYTF.

This chain links TRBV7-2 with TRBJ2-5, with 8 bases aligning to TRBD1. The J call may be wrong; the DNA end is better matched by TRBJ2-7. CDR1 and CDR2 from the germline V gene are SGHTA and FQGNSA. CDR3 length: 13 residues. The CDR3 protein is CASTADRVGEQYF. The CDR3 bases are TGTGCCAGCACCGCGGACAGGGTTGGCGAGCAGTACTTC.

In DNA, the CDR3 is TGTGCCAGCACCGCAAACGGAGGGGCGCAAACTGAAGCTTTCTTT. This gives the protein CASTANGGAQTEAFF. V and J are TRBV3-1 and TRBJ1-1, with a weak D call TRBD1 (5 bases). Germline V gene data show CDR1 as LGHDT and CDR2 as YNNKEL (reference sequence). The CDR3 has 15 amino acids. The V end lost 7 bases, the J end lost 5 bases, and 20 bases lay between the germline ends.

In its sample, this clonotype was seen a few times. V gene TRBV3-1 combines with J gene TRBJ2-6, with D tentatively TRBD1 (5 bases). Trimming removed 4 bases from V and 3 bases from J, with 16 bases in between. The CDR3 sequence is 17 residues long. Germline V lookup: CDR1 LGHDT, CDR2 YNNKEL (reference sequence). This CDR3 is CASSLGQGLDGANVLTF. For the CDR3, the DNA is TGTGCCAGCAGCCTGGGCCAGGGTTTGGATGGGGCCAACGTCCTGACTTTC.

The CDR3 protein is CASSFHSRLSYNEQFF. DNA for the CDR3: TGTGCCAGCAGTTTCCACAGTCGACTCTCTTACAATGAGCAGTTCTTC. This chain joins TRBV6-5 and TRBJ2-1; no reliable D call. The CDR3 has 16 residues. Germline values: CDR1 MNHEY, CDR2 SVGAGI. Trimming stripped 4 bases from V and 4 bases from J, with 17 bases between.

The rearrangement joins TRBV5-1 to TRBJ2-7; TRBD2 agrees at 8 bases. V was pared by 3 bases and J by 5 bases, with 13 bases of the junction left unmatched. The V gene's germline CDR1 is SGHRS and CDR2 YFSETQ. The CDR3 spans 16 residues. CDR3 in amino acids: CASSWNLLAGGNEQYF. The CDR3, as DNA: TGCGCCAGCAGCTGGAACCTTCTCGCGGGAGGAAACGAGCAGTACTTC.

This chain links TRBV21-1 with TRBJ2-3; TRBD1 was called by the table and not checked on the DNA. TRBV21-1 is marked as a pseudogene. The CDR3 sequence is 15 residues long. CDR3 DNA sequence: TGTGCCAGCAGCAAAGGGAGGGGGCCCATCGATACGCAGTATTTT. Its protein is CASSKGRGPIDTQYF.

This clonotype occurred a few times. The chain recombines TRBV12-3 or TRBV12-4 with TRBJ2-1, with 12 bases aligning to TRBD2. V lost 3 bases, J lost 8 bases, and 5 bases stayed unmatched. The CDR3 extends over 15 amino acids. The CDR3 DNA is TGTGCCAGCAGTTTGACTAGCGGGGGACGCGATGAGCAGTTCTTC. Encoded protein: CASSLTSGGRDEQFF.

This clonotype has just a few counts. CDR3 in DNA: TGTGCCACCAAAGTTGGGGGTCTAAGCTCCGAGCAGTACTTC. Its protein is CATKVGGLSSEQYF. This chain links TRBV28 with TRBJ2-5, with D perhaps matching TRBD1 or TRBD2 (5 bases each). The DNA matches TRBJ2-7 better at its end, which makes the J call doubtful. The CDR3 has 14 amino acids. Germline V gene lookup returns CDR1 MDHEN and CDR2 SYDVKM.

This clonotype was counted only a few times. The germline gene is not matched at one end of the junction; a read error may be the cause. J is TRBJ2-7 and V is TRBV5-1, with 10 positions matching TRBD2. Germline V CDR1 and CDR2: SGHRS, YFSETQ. This CDR3 comprises 14 residues. In nucleotides, the CDR3 is TGTGCCAGCTCCCTAGGGACTAGCGTATACGAGCAGTACTTC. The encoded protein is CASSLGTSVYEQYF. Using reference TRBV5-1 and TRBJ2-7 for the parts outside the CDR3, the full variable domain is KAGVTQTPRYLIKTRGQQVTLSCSPISGHRSVSWYQQTPGQGLQFLFEYFSETQRNKGNFPGRFSGRQFSNSRSEMNVSTLELGDSALYLCASSLGTSVYEQYFGPGTRLTVT.

The chain combines TRBV24-1 with TRBJ2-3; 9 bases align to TRBD1. J was trimmed by 4 bases and V by 2 bases; bases with no gene match: 3. The CDR3 has 15 residues. Germline loops: CDR1 KGHDR, CDR2 SFDVKD. The CDR3 region is CATSDWTGDADTQYF. CDR3 in DNA: TGTGCCACCAGTGATTGGACAGGGGACGCAGATACGCAGTATTTT.

This rearrangement joins TRBV3-1 to TRBJ2-3, with TRBD1 matching 7 bases. The germline V gene has CDR1 LGHDT and CDR2 YNNKEL (reference sequence). V lost 2 bases to trimming and J lost 5 bases; unmatched junction nucleotides: 10. The CDR3 length is 16 residues. The DNA of the CDR3 is TGTGCCAGCAGCCAACGCCGGGACAGAAGTCGAGATACGCAGTATTTT. It codes for CASSQRRDRSRDTQYF.

The rearrangement uses TRBV7-9 and TRBJ2-5; D possibly corresponds to TRBD1 (5 bases). The tail of the sequence fits TRBJ2-7 better, so the J call may be wrong. The germline V gene has CDR1 SEHNR and CDR2 FQNEAQ (reference sequence). The CDR3 is 13 residues long. The CDR3 bases are TGTGCCAGCAGCCCGAAGGGGATGAACGAGCAGTACTTC. Translation: CASSPKGMNEQYF.

The rearrangement joins TRBV7-2 to TRBJ1-2, with D perhaps TRBD1 (6 bases). Germline loops: CDR1 SGHTA, CDR2 FQGNSA. The V and J ends lost 3 bases and 3 bases respectively, with 17 bases between them. The CDR3 contains 16 residues. CDR3 sequence reads: CASSFTGSGEYYGYTF. For the CDR3, the DNA is TGTGCCAGCAGCTTTACAGGGAGCGGGGAGTACTATGGCTACACCTTC.

The chain has TRBV27 and TRBJ2-5; D is ambiguous. From germline, CDR1 is MNHEY and CDR2 SMNVEV (reference sequence). The CDR3 covers 14 residues. The V and J ends lost 5 bases and 3 bases respectively, with 13 bases between them. DNA of the CDR3: TGTGCCAGCAGTCGAGTGGGTAGAGAAGAGACCCAGTACTTC. Its translation: CASSRVGREETQYF.